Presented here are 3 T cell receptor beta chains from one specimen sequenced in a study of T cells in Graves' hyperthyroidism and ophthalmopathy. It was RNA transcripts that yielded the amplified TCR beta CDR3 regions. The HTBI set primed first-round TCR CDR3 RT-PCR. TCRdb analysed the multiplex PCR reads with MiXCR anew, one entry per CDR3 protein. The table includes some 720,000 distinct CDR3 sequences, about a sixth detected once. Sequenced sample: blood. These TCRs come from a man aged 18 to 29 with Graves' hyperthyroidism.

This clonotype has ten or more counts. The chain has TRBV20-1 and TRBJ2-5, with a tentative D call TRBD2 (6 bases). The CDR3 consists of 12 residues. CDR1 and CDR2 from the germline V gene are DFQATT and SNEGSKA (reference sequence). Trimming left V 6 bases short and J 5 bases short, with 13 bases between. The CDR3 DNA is TGCAGTGCGCCCGACCGGGAGGAGACCCAGTACTTC. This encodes CSAPDREETQYF.

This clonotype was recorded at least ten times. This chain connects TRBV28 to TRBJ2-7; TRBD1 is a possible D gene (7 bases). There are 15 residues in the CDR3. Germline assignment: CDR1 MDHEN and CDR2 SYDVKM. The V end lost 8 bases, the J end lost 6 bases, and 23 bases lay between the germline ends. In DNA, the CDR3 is TGTGCCAGCCGGCCGAGACAGGGTCGGGAGAGCGAGCAGTACTTC. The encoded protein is CASRPRQGRESEQYF.

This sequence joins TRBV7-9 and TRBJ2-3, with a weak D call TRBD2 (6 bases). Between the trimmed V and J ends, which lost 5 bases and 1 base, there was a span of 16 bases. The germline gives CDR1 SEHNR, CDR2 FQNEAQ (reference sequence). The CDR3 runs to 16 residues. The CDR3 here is CASSPIRGGGTDTQYF. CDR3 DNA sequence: TGTGCCAGCAGCCCTATCCGAGGAGGGGGCACAGATACGCAGTATTTT.